The clone carrying this T cell receptor (beta chain) has a handful of counts. Study processing details: Nucleated cell counts were estimated from reference gene primer amplification. Sequencing was performed with immunoSEQ multiplex PCR; in TCRdb, only in-frame clones are kept and a portion is missing. The V and J calls and the clone size are those of that table, but D and trimming were determined from the DNA. The sample has approximately 150,000 clones, 88% seen once. This specimen belongs to a study of blood T cell repertoires in COVID-19. Study background: Collection of acute and convalescent COVID-19 samples took place in the United States, Italy and Spain. PBMCs, B-cell-depleted T cells, or T cells provided the cDNA or gDNA that made up the material.

The CDR3 contains 13 residues. V lost 11 bases, J lost 3 bases, and 8 bases stayed unmatched. Germline loops: CDR1 SNHLY, CDR2 FYNNEI. What was sequenced was peripheral blood. The source is a man between 60 and 75 years old with active or convalescent COVID-19. V is TRBV2 and J is TRBJ2-7; 9 bases are shared with TRBD2. The CDR3 DNA reads as TGTGCCTTCGACGGGACTAGCCGCTACGAGCAGTACTTC. This encodes CAFDGTSRYEQYF.